The next 23 T cell receptor beta chains were all read from a single sample in a study of OX40 agonist ivuxolimab in advanced cancers. Measured with immunoSEQ multiplex PCR; TCRdb has only the in-frame clones, and not every one. The sample carries 60,000 or so clones, roughly 86% recorded once. The starting material was CD4+ or CD8+ T cells sorted from blood, obtained in a trial of the OX40 agonist ivuxolimab. These receptors all come from an adult with an advanced solid tumor such as melanoma, head and neck, liver or kidney cancer.

The chain recombines TRBV10-3 with TRBJ2-7; TRBD1 is a possible D gene (5 bases). Germline loops: CDR1 ENHRY, CDR2 SYGVKD. V was shortened by 6 bases and J by 5 bases, with 17 bases between the two germline ends. The CDR3 sequence is 14 residues long. This CDR3 is CAISTGLLWDEQYF. DNA for the CDR3: TGTGCCATCAGCACAGGTCTTCTCTGGGACGAGCAGTACTTC.

The chain carries TRBV5-1 and TRBJ2-5, with 7 bases that match TRBD1. V was clipped by 4 bases and J by 11 bases; unmatched bases: 5. The CDR3 length is 11 residues. Germline CDR1 and CDR2: SGHRS and YFSETQ. CDR3 DNA: TGCGCCAGCAGCCGGGACAGAGAGCAGTACTTC. Its translation: CASSRDREQYF.

The V gene is TRBV4-1, the J gene TRBJ2-2; maybe TRBD1 (5 bases). Trimming removed 4 bases at V and 4 bases at J, with 13 bases between. CDR1 is MGHRA, CDR2 YSYEKL, per germline. The CDR3 has 15 amino acids. CDR3 loop: CASSRRQTSTGELFF. DNA of the CDR3: TGCGCCAGCAGCCGCAGACAGACCTCCACCGGGGAGCTGTTTTTT.

Within the sample, this clone is medium-sized. The sample contains more than one DNA sequence encoding this CDR3. CDR3 in amino acids: CASSSGQGGEKLFF. In nucleotides, the CDR3 is TGTGCCAGCAGTTCGGGACAGGGAGGCGAAAAACTGTTTTTT. This rearrangement joins TRBV28 to TRBJ1-4, with 9 positions matching TRBD1. Trimming removed 4 bases from V and 8 bases from J; junction bases left unmatched: 5. CDR3 size: 14 residues. CDR1 and CDR2 (germline): MDHEN, SYDVKM. The full variable domain, with the rest looked up from reference TRBV28 and TRBJ1-4, is DVKVTQSSRYLVKRTGEKVFLECVQDMDHENMFWYRQDPGLGLRLIYFSYDVKMKEKGDIPEGYSVSREKKERFSLILESASTNQTSMYLCASSSGQGGEKLFFGSGTQLSVL.

This chain uses TRBV11-2 with TRBJ1-5; D gene unclear. V lost 5 bases, J lost 4 bases, and 9 bases lay in between. In germline, CDR1 is SGHAT, CDR2 FQNNGV. This CDR3 contains 13 residues. CDR3 region: CASSHGRNQPQHF. DNA for the CDR3: TGTGCCAGCAGCCATGGGAGGAATCAGCCCCAGCATTTT.

The gene calls are TRBV19 and TRBJ2-1, with D possibly TRBD1 on 6 matching bases. The CDR3 extends over 15 amino acids. The germline V gene has CDR1 LNHDA and CDR2 SQIVND (reference sequence). V was pared by 5 bases and J by 5 bases, with 16 bases between. CDR3 region: CASSPAGTYNNEQFF. The DNA of the CDR3 is TGTGCCAGTAGTCCAGCCGGGACATATAACAATGAGCAGTTCTTC.

The chain recombines TRBV25-1 with TRBJ1-5, with no clear D. V lost 6 bases and J lost 8, with 11 bases in between. CDR1 MGHDK and CDR2 SYGVNS come from the germline V gene. The CDR3 spans 12 residues. The CDR3 loop reads CASRDAGEPQHF. CDR3 DNA: TGTGCCAGCAGAGACGCGGGAGAGCCCCAGCATTTT.

This chain links TRBV14 with TRBJ2-1; D is perhaps TRBD2 (6 bases). CDR3 length equals 16 residues. V was shortened by 3 bases and J by 2 bases, with 14 bases between the two germline ends. The V gene's germline CDR1 is SGHDN and CDR2 FVKESK. For the CDR3, the DNA is TGTGCCAGCAGCCACGAGGGACTCCCCCCCTACAATGAGCAGTTCTTC. This gives the protein CASSHEGLPPYNEQFF. Complete variable domain (other parts from reference TRBV14 and TRBJ2-1): EAGVTQFPSHSVIEKGQTVTLRCDPISGHDNLYWYRRVMGKEIKFLLHFVKESKQDESGMPNNRFLAERTGGTYSTLKVQPAELEDSGVYFCASSHEGLPPYNEQFFGPGTRLTVL.

The J gene is TRBJ2-7, the V gene TRBV18; no firm D call. The germline V gene has CDR1 KGHSH and CDR2 LQKENI. Between the trimmed V and J ends, which lost 0 bases and 2 bases, there was a span of 8 bases. This CDR3 contains 14 residues. The CDR3 loop is CASSPPQETYEQYF. CDR3 coding DNA: TGTGCCAGCTCACCACCTCAGGAAACCTACGAGCAGTACTTC.

The chain joins TRBV9 to TRBJ2-3, with 14 bases fitting TRBD2. Germline-derived CDR1 and CDR2 are SGDLS and YYNGEE. This CDR3 comprises 18 residues. The V segment lost 1 base and the J segment 2 bases; nucleotides outside the gene matches: 6. The CDR3 coding sequence is TGTGCCAGCAGCGTACCGGGACTAGCGGGGGAACACACAGATACGCAGTATTTT. This gives the protein CASSVPGLAGEHTDTQYF.

This clone was picked up a small number of times. The chain combines TRBV6-5 with TRBJ2-7, with no clear D. The CDR3 is 12 residues long. V lost 5 bases, J lost 0 bases, and 5 bases lay in between. Germline V lookup: CDR1 MNHEY, CDR2 SVGAGI. The CDR3 spells CASSPSSYEQYF. The CDR3 DNA reads TGTGCCAGCAGTCCAAGCTCCTACGAGCAGTACTTC.

As DNA, the CDR3 is TGCGCCAGCAGCTTGGACTGGGGATCCATGAACACTGAAGCTTTCTTT. It codes for CASSLDWGSMNTEAFF. The V gene is TRBV5-1, the J gene TRBJ1-1; D is ambiguous. This CDR3 region has 16 residues. Trimming took off 0 bases at V and 0 bases at J, with 12 bases between the two ends. From germline, CDR1 is SGHRS and CDR2 YFSETQ.

The genes are TRBV7-8 and TRBJ1-5; 7 nucleotides agree with TRBD1. Unmatched junction bases numbered 10, after V lost 5 bases and J lost 3 bases. This CDR3 is built from 16 residues. Germline V gene lookup returns CDR1 SGHVS and CDR2 FQNEAQ. The CDR3 loop reads CASSLSYRGNNQPQHF. CDR3 in DNA: TGTGCCAGCAGCCTTTCCTACAGGGGAAACAATCAGCCCCAGCATTTT.

The chain couples TRBV19 to TRBJ1-3; D gene unclear. Trimming took 8 bases from V and 8 from J, leaving 28 bases between them. The CDR3 runs to 17 residues. Germline lookup yields CDR1 LNHDA and CDR2 SQIVND (reference sequence). This CDR3 reads CASVNPVGRSARDTIYF. CDR3 sequence (DNA): TGTGCCAGTGTTAATCCGGTTGGGCGTTCGGCGCGGGACACCATATATTTT.

V gene TRBV5-6 combines with J gene TRBJ1-1; D may be TRBD1 (6 bases). Germline V CDR1 and CDR2: SGHDT, YYEEEE. V was pared by 0 bases and J by 0 bases, with 12 bases between. The CDR3 contains 16 residues. In nucleotides, the CDR3 is TGTGCCAGCAGCTTGGTGGGGGGGCAGGTGAACACTGAAGCTTTCTTT. Translated: CASSLVGGQVNTEAFF.

The rearrangement links TRBV13 to TRBJ1-4, with TRBD1 matching over 10 bases. Germline V gene sequence: CDR1 PRHDT, CDR2 FYEKMQ (reference sequence). CDR3 size: 18 residues. Trimming cost V 6 bases and J 3 bases; bases outside gene matches: 13. The CDR3 DNA follows: TGTGCCAGCAGGTTGGGGACAGGGGACCAATTGGCTAATGAAAAACTGTTTTTT. Amino acid sequence: CASRLGTGDQLANEKLFF.

V and J are TRBV28 and TRBJ2-5, with D perhaps assigned TRBD1 or TRBD2 (6 bases each). The J call may not be correct, given that the DNA end is closer to TRBJ2-7. Germline-derived CDR1 and CDR2 are MDHEN and SYDVKM. This CDR3 has 13 amino acids. The CDR3 region is CATTIQGGYEQYF. The DNA for the CDR3 is TGTGCCACCACCATACAGGGAGGCTACGAGCAGTACTTC.

The chain joins TRBV7-8 to TRBJ2-7; D unresolved. Germline assignment: CDR1 SGHVS and CDR2 FQNEAQ. V was pared by 7 bases and J by 3 bases, with 16 bases between. The CDR3 is 14 amino acids. The CDR3: CASIEGRVGYEQYF. The DNA for the CDR3 is TGTGCCAGCATCGAAGGACGGGTAGGCTACGAGCAGTACTTC.

The chain is built from TRBV15 and TRBJ2-6; 7 nucleotides line up with TRBD1. Trimming removed 4 bases from V and 4 bases from J; junction bases left unmatched: 10. The CDR3 has 17 residues. Germline CDR1 and CDR2: LNHNV and YYDKDF (reference sequence). The CDR3 DNA reads as TGTGCCACCAGCACAGATCTAGAGGGGGCGGGGGCCAACGTCCTGACTTTC. Translation gives CATSTDLEGAGANVLTF.

The chain joins TRBV9 to TRBJ2-7; TRBD2 is a possible D gene (7 bases). The CDR3 has 16 amino acids. Germline CDR1 and CDR2: SGDLS and YYNGEE. The V gene lost 4 bases and the J gene lost 5 bases, with 22 bases spanning the gap. The CDR3 reads CASSPTYGGGGHEQYF. The CDR3 nucleotides read TGTGCCAGCAGCCCCACGTATGGGGGCGGGGGTCACGAGCAGTACTTC.

The chain recombines TRBV6-1 with TRBJ2-3, with a weak D call TRBD1 (6 bases). V gave up 2 bases and J gave up 3 bases, with 12 bases separating them. This CDR3 spans 15 amino acids. CDR1 MNHNS and CDR2 SASEGT come from the germline V gene. The CDR3 DNA is TGTGCCAGCAGTGAATACACAGGGATTACAGATACGCAGTATTTT. As protein: CASSEYTGITDTQYF.

The chain carries TRBV4-2 and TRBJ2-2, with 7 bases lining up with TRBD2. The CDR3 sequence is 16 residues long. V shed 4 bases, J shed 0 bases, and the junction held 5 bases outside the gene matches. The germline V gene has CDR1 LGHNA and CDR2 YNFKEQ. This CDR3 reads CASSPPTSPNTGELFF. In DNA, the CDR3 is TGTGCCAGCAGCCCCCCGACTAGCCCGAACACCGGGGAGCTGTTTTTT.

V is TRBV11-2 and J is TRBJ2-1, with D perhaps matching TRBD1 (7 bases). The CDR3 contains 16 residues. With 4 bases removed from V and 5 bases from J, the gap between germline ends came to 18 bases. The germline V gene has CDR1 SGHAT and CDR2 FQNNGV. The CDR3 nucleotides read TGTGCCAGCAGCTCCCCAGGCGGGACAGATGACAATGAGCAGTTCTTC. Amino acids: CASSSPGGTDDNEQFF. Full variable domain (rest looked up from reference TRBV11-2 and TRBJ2-1): EAGVAQSPRYKIIEKRQSVAFWCNPISGHATLYWYQQILGQGPKLLIQFQNNGVVDDSQLPKDRFSAERLKGVDSTLKIQPAKLEDSAVYLCASSSPGGTDDNEQFFGPGTRLTVL.